The text below deals with one TCR beta chain. Patients from Seattle were sampled longitudinally, starting during active infection. Germline values: CDR1 SQVTM, CDR2 ANQGSEA. The CDR3 consists of 13 residues. Trimming took off 5 bases at V and 4 bases at J, with 14 bases between the two ends. This sample is part of a study of blood T cell repertoires in COVID-19. Whole-study context: There were acute and convalescent COVID-19 samples, and they came from the United States, Italy and Spain. Nucleic acid was either cDNA or gDNA, and it came from T cells, B-cell-depleted T cells, or PBMCs.

In the original processing: Amplified reference gene primers provided the basis for estimating nucleated cell counts. Clones were sequenced by immunoSEQ multiplex PCR, and TCRdb holds only the in-frame ones, with some missing. The D gene and trimming were derived from the DNA, and the V and J assignments and clone size from that table. Among about 200,000 clones listed, around four fifths were seen once. This clonotype was obtained from a man aged 55 to 69 with COVID-19, enrolled during active disease. The chain carries TRBV29-1 and TRBJ1-2, with D tentatively TRBD1 (5 bases). The source material was peripheral blood. CDR3 sequence: CSVLVQQGYGYTF. As DNA, the CDR3 is TGCAGCGTTCTCGTCCAGCAGGGCTATGGCTACACCTTC.